This T cell receptor (beta chain) is drawn from a study of shared clonotypes between healthy human individuals. In regard to this clone: What it binds is not known.

Points from the study as a whole: Among a handful of donors, about 5% of naive CD4 clonotypes were found in common.

Only in-frame clones appear in the TCRdb table, and some are missing; sequencing was by immunoSEQ multiplex PCR. Found here are 2 million to 2.5 million clones, just over 90% of them singletons; the top ten hold about 0.37%. What was sequenced was naive CD4+ T cells from PBMCs. The subset is: CD45RA+ positively selected. The receptor comes from a man aged 18 to 29 in good health. Some clones in this sample may be carry-over from other donors' samples.

CDR3 bases: TGTGCCAGCAGTTTACGGTGGAGGGCGGGTGGAACTAATGAAAAACTGTTTTTT. It specifies CASSLRWRAGGTNEKLFF. V gene TRBV28 combines with J gene TRBJ1-4; D remains unclear. This CDR3 region has 18 residues. CDR1 and CDR2 from the germline V gene are MDHEN and SYDVKM. V gave up 2 bases and J gave up 1 base, with 17 bases separating them. The variable domain in full, with the rest retrieved from reference TRBV28 and TRBJ1-4, is DVKVTQSSRYLVKRTGEKVFLECVQDMDHENMFWYRQDPGLGLRLIYFSYDVKMKEKGDIPEGYSVSREKKERFSLILESASTNQTSMYLCASSLRWRAGGTNEKLFFGSGTQLSVL.